This note documents a single TCR beta chain sequence. In germline, CDR1 is MGHRA, CDR2 YSYEKL. The CDR3 contains 17 residues. Germline trimming cut 4 bases from V and 5 bases from J; bases unmatched to any gene: 12. The sample originates from a study of blood T cell repertoires in COVID-19. In the source study's methods: Amplified reference gene primers provided the basis for estimating nucleated cell counts. TCRdb's table, derived via immunoSEQ multiplex PCR, lists solely in-frame clones and lacks some. The DNA was the basis for D and trimming; V, J and clone size are from that table. The sample contains roughly 72,000 clones, 80% to 90% of which appear only once.

The sample comprised peripheral blood. V usage is TRBV4-1 and J usage is TRBJ2-3; 10 positions agree with TRBD2. This sequence originates from a human donor in a cohort sampled during active COVID-19. As DNA, the CDR3 is TGCGCCAGCAGCCCCTCTCAGGTAGCGGGGGGCCAAGATACGCAGTATTTT. It encodes CASSPSQVAGGQDTQYF.